What follows are 32 T cell receptor beta chains derived from one specimen sequenced in a study of synovial regulatory T cells in juvenile arthritis (dated by TCRdb to the mid-2010s). Receptors were amplified or captured by the immunoSEQ multiplex PCR assay. Held by TCRdb, this immuneACCESS table contains in-frame sequences only and omits some clones. Under half of the omission traces to an unresolved V gene where checked; the cause of the rest is unknown. The sample's own table lists about 10,000 clones. The top ten clonotypes cover around 0.91% of the sample. Sequencing input: Treg cells from blood. The sample's cell subset or site label, decoded: remaining (HLA-DR-negative) circulating blood Treg cells. The receptor source for this set is a donor younger than 30 with juvenile idiopathic arthritis.

The chain carries TRBV6-1 and TRBJ1-2; the TCRdb D gene call, TRBD1, has no DNA to confirm it. This CDR3 has 16 residues. Only the protein is on record. Germline V gene lookup returns CDR1 MNHNS and CDR2 SASEGT. The CDR3 sequence is CASSASGTWVSYGYTF.

The chain joins TRBV5-4 to TRBJ2-3; absent DNA, TCRdb's TRBD2 call cannot be checked. Germline CDR1 SGHNT, CDR2 YYREEE (reference sequence). This CDR3 has 16 residues. The record lacks a DNA sequence. CDR3: CASSRGAGVSTDTQYF.

This rearrangement joins TRBV10-3 to TRBJ1-1; TCRdb proposes TRBD1, but this gene call is untestable without DNA. The CDR3 covers 12 residues. DNA is not on record. Germline values: CDR1 ENHRY, CDR2 SYGVKD. The CDR3 spells CAISDMNTEAFF.

The chain couples TRBV10-3 to TRBJ2-2. Germline CDR1 ENHRY, CDR2 SYGVKD. The CDR3 runs 14 residues. The protein alone is recorded here. CDR3 residues: CAISLRGGTGELFF.

V usage is TRBV6-5 and J usage is TRBJ1-1; absent DNA, TCRdb's TRBD1 call cannot be checked. The CDR3 sequence is 12 residues long. The coding DNA is unavailable. Germline V gene lookup returns CDR1 MNHEY and CDR2 SVGAGI. The CDR3 reads CASTQGNTEAFF.

The CDR3 protein is CASSGGFSYEQYF. This rearrangement joins TRBV25-1 to TRBJ2-7. Germline CDR1 reads MGHDK; CDR2 reads SYGVNS. The CDR3 totals 13 residues. No DNA sequence is on record.

The chain combines TRBV5-1 with TRBJ2-5; TCRdb's assignment of TRBD1 cannot be checked, as there is no DNA. Per germline, CDR1 SGHRS and CDR2 YFSETQ. The CDR3 sequence is 14 residues long. No DNA was logged. The CDR3 reads CASSLWAGAETQYF. The full variable domain, completed using reference TRBV5-1 and TRBJ2-5, is KAGVTQTPRYLIKTRGQQVTLSCSPISGHRSVSWYQQTPGQGLQFLFEYFSETQRNKGNFPGRFSGRQFSNSRSEMNVSTLELGDSALYLCASSLWAGAETQYFGPGTRLLVL.

This sequence joins TRBV7-9 and TRBJ1-2; the D call of TRBD1 rests on TCRdb alone, since no DNA is present to check it. Germline V gene sequence: CDR1 SEHNR, CDR2 FQNEAQ (reference sequence). The CDR3 is made up of 14 amino acids. DNA is not recorded here. The CDR3 sequence: CASSLEQGAHGYTF.

V and J are TRBV2 and TRBJ1-5. The germline V gene encodes CDR1 SNHLY and CDR2 FYNNEI. The CDR3 runs 15 residues. Only the protein is on record. CDR3 residues: CASRADGGSNQPQHF.

V gene TRBV5-1 combines with J gene TRBJ2-1; TCRdb's assignment of TRBD1 cannot be checked, as there is no DNA. CDR3 length: 13 residues. No DNA is recorded. Germline loops: CDR1 SGHRS, CDR2 YFSETQ. This chain's CDR3 is CASSQDRGNEQFF.

This CDR3 reads CASSGQGAGGYTF. The gene calls are TRBV28 and TRBJ1-2; the D gene TCRdb calls, TRBD1, cannot be checked with no DNA. This CDR3 has 13 amino acids. A DNA sequence was not provided. Germline V lookup: CDR1 MDHEN, CDR2 SYDVKM.

The J gene is TRBJ1-2, the V gene TRBV18. Germline V gene sequence: CDR1 KGHSH, CDR2 LQKENI. The CDR3 covers 16 residues. The DNA is not on file. The CDR3 sequence: CASSPVPRSGNYGYTF. Based on the CDR3 plus reference TRBV18 and TRBJ1-2, the full variable domain is NAGVMQNPRHLVRRRGQEARLRCSPMKGHSHVYWYRQLPEEGLKFMVYLQKENIIDESGMPKERFSAEFPKEGPSILRIQQVVRGDSAAYFCASSPVPRSGNYGYTFGSGTRLTVV.

The chain links TRBV10-3 to TRBJ2-2; TCRdb lists TRBD2, though no DNA is available to test this call. Germline CDR1 reads ENHRY; CDR2 reads SYGVKD. The length of the CDR3 is 15 residues. Only the protein is available. The CDR3 here is CAISDPDGVIGELFF.

By frequency, this clone is medium-sized. The V call is TRBV7-2, the J call TRBJ2-7. In germline, CDR1 is SGHTA, CDR2 FQGNSA. The length of the CDR3 is 12 residues. The nucleotide record is missing. CDR3 loop: CASSSGRNEQYF.

The V call is TRBV10-3, the J call TRBJ2-7; TCRdb returns TRBD1, unconfirmable since there is no DNA. Germline assignment: CDR1 ENHRY and CDR2 SYGVKD. The CDR3 has 14 residues. DNA was not recorded. CDR3 region: CAISLGTGAYEQYF.

This CDR3 reads CASSLRLKSTDTQYF. V is TRBV14 and J is TRBJ2-3; the D call of TRBD2 rests on TCRdb alone, since no DNA is present to check it. Germline values: CDR1 SGHDN, CDR2 FVKESK. The CDR3 has 15 amino acids. The DNA sequence is not available. Based on the CDR3 plus reference TRBV14 and TRBJ2-3, the full variable domain is EAGVTQFPSHSVIEKGQTVTLRCDPISGHDNLYWYRRVMGKEIKFLLHFVKESKQDESGMPNNRFLAERTGGTYSTLKVQPAELEDSGVYFCASSLRLKSTDTQYFGPGTRLTVL.

The rearrangement joins TRBV28 to TRBJ1-2; checking the TCRdb D call of TRBD1 is not possible without DNA. The CDR3 runs 12 residues. The DNA is unrecorded. Germline V CDR1 and CDR2: MDHEN, SYDVKM. This chain's CDR3 is CASSPTVYGYTF.

This rearrangement joins TRBV5-1 to TRBJ1-4. There are 15 residues in the CDR3. DNA is not recorded here. Germline V gene sequence: CDR1 SGHRS, CDR2 YFSETQ. CDR3 region: CASSRRGGLGEKLFF.

This chain uses TRBV7-9 with TRBJ1-1; TCRdb's D call, TRBD1, is unchecked because there is no DNA. In germline, CDR1 is SEHNR, CDR2 FQNEAQ (reference sequence). The CDR3 length is 14 residues. The protein alone is recorded here. The chain's CDR3 is CASSLTGPNSPAFF.

The chain links TRBV11-2 to TRBJ1-1. Germline values: CDR1 SGHAT, CDR2 FQNNGV. This CDR3 region has 11 residues. DNA was not recorded. The CDR3 spells CASSFTASAFF.

V usage is TRBV4-1 and J usage is TRBJ2-7; the D call from TCRdb, TRBD2, cannot be confirmed without DNA. The germline gives CDR1 MGHRA, CDR2 YSYEKL. This CDR3 has 16 residues. Only the protein sequence is given. This CDR3 is CASSQARALGIREQYF.

The CDR3 sequence: CASSPPRLGPYNEQFF. The chain employs TRBV18 and TRBJ2-1; TCRdb gives TRBD2 as the D gene, but with no DNA this cannot be confirmed. The CDR3 totals 16 residues. Only the protein is on record. Per the germline V gene, CDR1 is KGHSH and CDR2 is LQKENI.

The V call is TRBV5-1, the J call TRBJ2-7; TCRdb's D call, TRBD2, is unchecked because there is no DNA. The CDR3 is 15 amino acids. The entry carries no DNA sequence. The germline CDR1 and CDR2 sequences are SGHRS and YFSETQ. The CDR3 protein is CASSPGGISLYEQYF. The whole variable domain, filled in from reference TRBV5-1 and TRBJ2-7, reads KAGVTQTPRYLIKTRGQQVTLSCSPISGHRSVSWYQQTPGQGLQFLFEYFSETQRNKGNFPGRFSGRQFSNSRSEMNVSTLELGDSALYLCASSPGGISLYEQYFGPGTRLTVT.

The CDR3 sequence is CAWSNRGEQYF. J is TRBJ2-7 and V is TRBV30. The length of the CDR3 is 11 residues. No DNA is recorded. Germline loops: CDR1 GTSNPN, CDR2 SVGIG (reference sequence).

The chain couples TRBV2 to TRBJ1-2; the TRBD1 assignment by TCRdb is unverifiable without DNA. The length of the CDR3 is 15 residues. The coding DNA is unavailable. The germline V gene encodes CDR1 SNHLY and CDR2 FYNNEI. CDR3: CASSPPSAGREGYTF.

The chain recombines TRBV5-1 with TRBJ2-3; TCRdb's D call of TRBD2 is untestable without DNA. The CDR3 extends over 13 amino acids. A DNA sequence was not provided. Germline CDR1 SGHRS, CDR2 YFSETQ. This CDR3 reads CASRTGGADTQYF.

The chain recombines TRBV11-3 with TRBJ2-3; TCRdb's assignment of TRBD1 cannot be checked, as there is no DNA. This CDR3 contains 13 residues. DNA was not recorded. CDR1 is SGHNT and CDR2 is YENEEA in the germline V gene. The CDR3 is CASSSKDARKQYF.

The chain's CDR3 is CASSRPYYGYTF. The V call is TRBV11-2, the J call TRBJ1-2. CDR3 length: 12 residues. No DNA sequence is on record. Germline values: CDR1 SGHAT, CDR2 FQNNGV.

The rearrangement uses TRBV27 and TRBJ2-2; without DNA, the TCRdb call of TRBD2 cannot be checked. This CDR3 is 15 amino acids long. The DNA is unrecorded. Germline CDR1 and CDR2: MNHEY and SMNVEV (reference sequence). CDR3 sequence: CASSRGLAGAGELFF.

The CDR3 region is CASGTQGATNEKLFF. The chain has TRBV2 and TRBJ1-4; the TRBD1 assignment by TCRdb is unverifiable without DNA. This CDR3 spans 15 amino acids. A DNA sequence was not provided. Germline loops: CDR1 SNHLY, CDR2 FYNNEI.

The chain joins TRBV21-1 to TRBJ1-2. TRBV21-1 is a pseudogene locus. There are 16 residues in the CDR3. No DNA has been recorded. CDR3 amino acids: CASSKDEGGSPYGYTF.

The chain combines TRBV4-3 with TRBJ2-7. In germline, CDR1 is LGHNA, CDR2 YSLEER. The CDR3 totals 16 residues. No DNA appears here. Here the CDR3 reads CASSQDGNGAPYEQYF.